One and the same sample provided the 5 T cell receptor beta chains below, sequenced in a study of PD-1 blockade in classical Hodgkin lymphoma. Relapse was seen in all patients after autologous stem cell transplantation, and brentuximab vedotin exposure was variable. Measured with immunoSEQ multiplex PCR; TCRdb has only the in-frame clones, and not every one. In the table there are roughly 150,000 clones, around 84% of which are singletons. This material consisted of peripheral blood mononuclear cells (PBMCs), taken before the second cycle of nivolumab. Source of these receptors: a human donor with classical Hodgkin lymphoma.

The chain is built from TRBV13 and TRBJ2-1; perhaps TRBD1 as D (6 bases). Trimming pared 4 bases from V and 3 bases from J, leaving 22 bases between. There are 18 residues in the CDR3. Germline V CDR1 and CDR2: PRHDT, FYEKMQ (reference sequence). The CDR3 DNA sequence: TGTGCCAGCAGCTCCCGGGACATCCCCTCGATGGGCTACAATGAGCAGTTCTTC. This codes for CASSSRDIPSMGYNEQFF. The full variable domain, with the rest looked up from reference TRBV13 and TRBJ2-1, is AAGVIQSPRHLIKEKRETATLKCYPIPRHDTVYWYQQGPGQDPQFLISFYEKMQSDKGSIPDRFSAQQFSDYHSELNMSSLELGDSALYFCASSSRDIPSMGYNEQFFGPGTRLTVL.

The chain uses TRBV7-9 and TRBJ2-3; D could derive from TRBD1 or TRBD2 (5 bases each). The CDR3 loop spans 14 amino acids. Deletions cut 7 bases from V and 10 bases from J, with 21 bases between. Germline CDR1 is SEHNR and CDR2 is FQNEAQ (reference sequence). The CDR3 is CASTLQVLGDPQYF. In DNA form, the CDR3 reads TGTGCCAGCACCCTCCAAGTCCTCGGGGACCCGCAGTATTTT.

This sequence joins TRBV7-8 and TRBJ2-1; D not certain. The V gene's germline CDR1 is SGHVS and CDR2 FQNEAQ. V lost 0 bases and J 4 bases, leaving 19 bases between the germline ends. This CDR3 has 18 amino acids. CDR3 bases: TGTGCCAGCAGCTTAGCGCCGCAGGTCGAGCCCAAATACAATGAGCAGTTCTTC. Its translation is CASSLAPQVEPKYNEQFF.

The chain recombines TRBV6-1 with TRBJ2-7; the D is unclear. The CDR3 covers 12 residues. V lost 2 bases and J lost 3, with 5 bases in between. CDR1 and CDR2 from the germline V gene are MNHNS and SASEGT. Here the CDR3 reads CASSESHYEQYF. The CDR3 coding sequence is TGTGCCAGCAGTGAATCCCACTACGAGCAGTACTTC.

CDR3 DNA: TGTGCCATCAGGGACAGGTCGGCCGAGCAGTACTTC. As protein: CAIRDRSAEQYF. V gene TRBV10-3 combines with J gene TRBJ2-7, with 7 positions matching TRBD1. This CDR3 comprises 12 residues. Trimming at V came to 6 bases and at J to 6 bases, leaving 5 bases not matched to a gene. Germline V CDR1 and CDR2: ENHRY, SYGVKD.